The clone carrying this T cell receptor beta chain showed up many times. The sample comes from a study of human T cells and chemical hapten exposure. On the study more broadly: Sensitization used 2% DPC on about 2 cm by about 2 cm upper inner arm skin.

Indicated time point: patch test 2, 6 weeks after DPC sensitization. This sample's treatment: therapeutic diphenylcyclopropenone sensitization with weekly scalp DPC. A single record per CDR3 protein comes from TCRdb applying MiXCR to the RACE reads. The profile shows 40,000 to 45,000 distinct CDR3 sequences, 8% to 9% of them singletons. This receptor was taken from a woman aged 40-49 years with alopecia areata. Some clones in this sample may be carry-over from other donors' samples. Here the sequenced sample was whole blood, taken in connection with sensitization to the hapten diphenylcyclopropenone (DPC).

CDR3 residues: CASSQSKEKLFF. CDR3 sequence (DNA): TGTGCCAGCAGCCAATCCAAAGAAAAACTGTTTTTT. The J gene is TRBJ1-4, the V gene TRBV3-1; D is unclear. This CDR3 is built from 12 residues. V gave up 2 bases and J gave up 8 bases, with 6 bases separating them. Germline loops: CDR1 LGHDT, CDR2 YNNKEL (reference sequence).